The clone carrying this T cell receptor (beta chain) was recorded many times. The antigen remains undetermined. 5'RACE with 10-nucleotide random UMIs generated the cDNA. One entry per CDR3 protein, called by TCRdb with MiXCR from the 5' RACE reads. The data contain approximately 19,000 distinct CDR3 sequences, 7.5% of them seen just once; the ten biggest clones take up 17%. These data originate in a study of neurological immune-mediated disorders. Study-wide results and limits: Patients with HTLV-1-associated myelopathy had the highest level of TCR clonal expansion, whereas patients with multiple sclerosis had the lowest level, falling beneath the level found in healthy controls.

The CDR3 is 13 residues long. Trimming removed 4 bases at V and 0 bases at J, with 5 bases between. The germline V gene encodes CDR1 SGHDT and CDR2 YYEEEE. The sorted libraries took 1 million CD4+ or CD8+ T cells. This chain joins TRBV5-6 and TRBJ1-5; D ambiguous. The material sequenced was CD8+ T cells from blood. The receptor was isolated from a woman in her twenties or thirties with HTLV-1-associated myelopathy (HAM/TSP). CDR3 nucleotide sequence: TGTGCCAGCAGCCCCGGTAGCAATCAGCCCCAGCATTTT. Translation: CASSPGSNQPQHF. Full variable domain (rest looked up from reference TRBV5-6 and TRBJ1-5): DAGVTQSPTHLIKTRGQQVTLRCSPKSGHDTVSWYQQALGQGPQFIFQYYEEEERQRGNFPDRFSGHQFPNYSSELNVNALLLGDSALYLCASSPGSNQPQHFGDGTRLSIL.